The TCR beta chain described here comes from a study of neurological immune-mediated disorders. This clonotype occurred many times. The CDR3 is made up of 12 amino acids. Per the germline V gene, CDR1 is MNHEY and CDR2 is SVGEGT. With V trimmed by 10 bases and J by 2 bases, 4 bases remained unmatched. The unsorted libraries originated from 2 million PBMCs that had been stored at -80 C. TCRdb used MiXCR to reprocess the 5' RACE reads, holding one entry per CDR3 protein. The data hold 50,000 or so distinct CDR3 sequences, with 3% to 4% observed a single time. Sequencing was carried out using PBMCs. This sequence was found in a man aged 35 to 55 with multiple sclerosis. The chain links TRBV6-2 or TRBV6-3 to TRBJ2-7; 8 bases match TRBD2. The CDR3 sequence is CATSGGAYEQYF. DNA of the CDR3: TGTGCCACGAGCGGGGGCGCCTACGAGCAGTACTTC.